The sequence of this T cell receptor beta chain was determined in a study of blood T cell repertoires in COVID-19 (TCRdb year 2020). Study-wide context: Samples covering the acute and convalescent phases of COVID-19 were provided by collaborators in the United States, Italy and Spain. The prospective study material was composed of cDNA or gDNA derived from T cells, B-cell-depleted T cells, or PBMCs. Deeply sampled blood TCRbeta repertoires from subjects exposed to, actively infected with, or recovered from COVID-19 were included in the dataset. The repertoires were released in a freely available public database meant as a resource for research on the immune response to SARS-CoV-2. The samples were drawn from the first 160 participants of the ongoing ImmuneRACE study and from about 1,200 subjects provided by 6 global collaborators. A de-identified subject ID, COVID-19 status, age in years and sex were almost always included in the sample metadata. Where HLA class I and class II types were available, the types were taken from metadata supplied by the sample provider, not from assay-based typing. General conclusions and limits of the study: The quantity of clinical and demographic metadata differed by source and by participant and was supplied without curation.

As for this clone: There is no known antigen for this receptor. Base qualities are missing; no much larger clone stands one base away.

TCRbeta CDR3 regions were amplified from genomic DNA by means of the immunoSEQ Assay, a bias-controlled multiplex PCR. In the paper's pipeline: Within the assay, amplification of reference gene primers was used to estimate how many nucleated cells each sample contained. Sequence reads were collapsed and filtered to measure the absolute abundance of every unique TCRbeta CDR3 rearrangement. Productive Simpson clonality was computed per sample as the square root of Simpson's diversity index over productive rearrangements. TCRdb holds this immuneACCESS table with in-frame rearrangements only. Some clones are missing; in checked studies, unresolved V genes explain under half, and the rest has no known cause. Clone size and the V and J calls come from that table; the DNA yielded D and trimming. This sample is represented by 380,000 or so clones; around 89% of them were singletons. Together, the top ten hold approximately 1.2% of the sample.

Each collaborating institution followed its own protocols to collect whole blood in K2EDTA tubes. For TCRbeta analysis, collaborators shipped samples in one of three forms: frozen whole blood, isolated PBMCs, or DNA extracted from either of those sample types. Reading from cysteine to phenylalanine, the CDR3 counts 15 amino acids. Only CDR3 DNA remains: 45 bases, in frame from the first base. Based on the germline V gene (reference sequence), the CDR1 and CDR2 sequences are LGHDT and YNNKEL. V and J are truncated by 5 bases and 7 bases respectively, leaving an intervening sequence of 17 bases. The sequencing input was peripheral blood. The TCR originated in a man aged 35 to 55 with acute or convalescent COVID-19. This sequence uses TRBV3-1 (or the pseudogene TRBV3-2) and TRBJ1-4; the D gene is perhaps TRBD1, on 6 matching bases. This receptor carries the CDR3 CASSLRQATGEKLFF. The DNA is TGTGCCAGCAGCTTACGACAGGCTACGGGTGAAAAACTGTTTTTT.